This TCR beta chain was found in a study of response to subunit inactivated influenza vaccine. Whole-study findings and limits: The authors offered the suggestion that each seasonal influenza vaccination recruits few new T cells.

The V gene's germline CDR1 is LGHNA and CDR2 YSLEER. CDR3 size: 16 residues. Trimming cost V 3 bases and J 1 base, with 10 bases left between them. The table lists this clonotype with a few counts. Its antigen is still unknown. Each CDR3 protein gets one entry after TCRdb re-called the RT-PCR reads with MiXCR. Among around 500,000 distinct CDR3 sequences, about 10% were seen once, and the ten largest hold over 9.5%. This chain uses TRBV4-3 with TRBJ2-6; D is possibly TRBD1 (6 bases). The sequencing here drew on PBMCs from blood, taken about 6 weeks after vaccination. The origin of this receptor is a man aged 45-60 years who received an inactivated influenza vaccine. The CDR3 is CASSQKQGSGANVLTF. CDR3 nucleotide sequence: TGCGCCAGCAGCCAGAAACAGGGATCTGGGGCCAACGTCCTGACTTTC.